This entry concerns a single TCR beta chain. Genomic DNA (from each subset) was split evenly across several immunoSEQ plates. Some clones are missing from TCRdb's copy, which holds only in-frame ones; the method was immunoSEQ multiplex PCR. This sample has about 2.2 million clones, with roughly 91% found just once. The data are from a study of shared clonotypes between healthy human individuals. Naive CD8 cells, CD45RO-negative and positively selected for CCR7, excluded terminally differentiated effector memory CD45RA+ cells. Input material: naive CD8+ T cells from PBMCs. The source of this sequence is a man younger than 35 in good health. Some clones in this sample may be carry-over from other donors' samples.

CDR3 sequence (DNA): TGTGCCACCAGCAGGGAACATTTCAGGCGGGAGTCTGGGTCCGGGAATGAGCAGTTCTTC. Its protein is CATSREHFRRESGSGNEQFF. The J gene is TRBJ2-1, the V gene TRBV15, with 7 bases identical to TRBD2. This CDR3 has 20 amino acids. The trim removed 3 bases at V and 7 bases at J, leaving 24 bases unmatched. Germline V CDR1 and CDR2: LNHNV, YYDKDF (reference sequence).